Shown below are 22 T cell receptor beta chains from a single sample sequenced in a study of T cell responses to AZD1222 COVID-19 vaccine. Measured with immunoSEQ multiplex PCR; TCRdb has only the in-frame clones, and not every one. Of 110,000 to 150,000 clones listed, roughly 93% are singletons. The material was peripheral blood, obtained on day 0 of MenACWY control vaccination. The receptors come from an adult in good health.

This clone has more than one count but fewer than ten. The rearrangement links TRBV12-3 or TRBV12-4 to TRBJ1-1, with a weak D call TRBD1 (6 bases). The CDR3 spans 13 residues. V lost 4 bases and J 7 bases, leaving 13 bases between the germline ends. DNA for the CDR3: TGTGCCAGCAGTTCAGGACAGAAGCTTGAAGCTTTCTTT. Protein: CASSSGQKLEAFF.

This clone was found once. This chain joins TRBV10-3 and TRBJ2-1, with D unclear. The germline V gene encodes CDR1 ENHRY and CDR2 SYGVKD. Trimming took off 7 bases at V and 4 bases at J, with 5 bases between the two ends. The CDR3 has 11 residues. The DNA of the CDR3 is TGTGCCATCACCGATTACAATGAGCAGTTCTTC. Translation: CAITDYNEQFF.

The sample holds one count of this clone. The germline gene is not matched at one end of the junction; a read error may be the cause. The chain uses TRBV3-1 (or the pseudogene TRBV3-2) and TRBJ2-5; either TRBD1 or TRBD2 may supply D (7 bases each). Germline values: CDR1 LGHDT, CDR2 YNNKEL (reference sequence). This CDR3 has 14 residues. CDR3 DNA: TGTGCCAGCAGCCCTAAGCCAGGGGGGGCAGATTACCACTTC. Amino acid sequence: CASSPKPGGADYHF.

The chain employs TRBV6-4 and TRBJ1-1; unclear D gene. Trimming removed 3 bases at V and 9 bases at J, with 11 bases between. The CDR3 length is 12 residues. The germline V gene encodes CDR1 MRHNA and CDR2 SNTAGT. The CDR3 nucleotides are TGTGCCAGCAGTGATGTTGTGGGAAAAGCTTTCTTT. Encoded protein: CASSDVVGKAFF.

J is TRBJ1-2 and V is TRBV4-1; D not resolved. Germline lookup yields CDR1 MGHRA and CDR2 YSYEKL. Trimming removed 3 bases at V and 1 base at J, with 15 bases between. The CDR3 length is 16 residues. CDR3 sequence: CASSQGMVSINYGYTF. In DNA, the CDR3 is TGCGCCAGCAGCCAGGGGATGGTCAGCATTAACTATGGCTACACCTTC.

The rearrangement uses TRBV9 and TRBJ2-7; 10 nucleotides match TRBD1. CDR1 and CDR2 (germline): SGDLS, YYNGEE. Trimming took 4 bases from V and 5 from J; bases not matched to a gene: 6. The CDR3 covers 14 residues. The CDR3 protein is CASSFFGTGDEQYF. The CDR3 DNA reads TGTGCCAGCAGCTTTTTCGGGACAGGGGACGAGCAGTACTTC.

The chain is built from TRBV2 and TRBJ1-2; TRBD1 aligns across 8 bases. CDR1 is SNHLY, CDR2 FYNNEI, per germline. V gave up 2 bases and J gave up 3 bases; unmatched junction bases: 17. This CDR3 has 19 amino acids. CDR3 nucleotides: TGTGCCAGCAGTGAATGGGACAGGAGACGTACTGCAGGTCACTATGGCTACACCTTC. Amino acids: CASSEWDRRRTAGHYGYTF.

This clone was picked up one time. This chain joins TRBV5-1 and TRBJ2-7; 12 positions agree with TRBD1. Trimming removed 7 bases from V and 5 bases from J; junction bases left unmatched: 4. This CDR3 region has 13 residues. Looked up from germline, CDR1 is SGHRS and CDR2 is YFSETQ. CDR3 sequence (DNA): TGCGCCAGCTGGGGACAGGGGGCGGACGAGCAGTACTTC. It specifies CASWGQGADEQYF.

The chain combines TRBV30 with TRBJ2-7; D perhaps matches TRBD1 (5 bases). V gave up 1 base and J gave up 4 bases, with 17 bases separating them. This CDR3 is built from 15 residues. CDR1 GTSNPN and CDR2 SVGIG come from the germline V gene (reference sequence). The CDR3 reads CAWSEPRAGWYEQYF. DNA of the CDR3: TGTGCCTGGAGTGAACCTCGGGCAGGGTGGTACGAGCAGTACTTC.

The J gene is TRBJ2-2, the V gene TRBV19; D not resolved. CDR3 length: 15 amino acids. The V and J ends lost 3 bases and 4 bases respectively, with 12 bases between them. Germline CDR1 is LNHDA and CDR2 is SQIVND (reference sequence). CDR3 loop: CASSMLSGGTGELFF. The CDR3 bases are TGTGCCAGTAGTATGTTGTCCGGCGGCACCGGGGAGCTGTTTTTT. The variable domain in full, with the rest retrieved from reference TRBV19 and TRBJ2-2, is DGGITQSPKYLFRKEGQNVTLSCEQNLNHDAMYWYRQDPGQGLRLIYYSQIVNDFQKGDIAEGYSVSREKKESFPLTVTSAQKNPTAFYLCASSMLSGGTGELFFGEGSRLTVL.

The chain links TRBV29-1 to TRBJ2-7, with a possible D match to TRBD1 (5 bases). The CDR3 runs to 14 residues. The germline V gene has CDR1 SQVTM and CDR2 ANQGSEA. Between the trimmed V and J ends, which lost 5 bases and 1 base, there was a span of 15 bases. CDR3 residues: CSVTTPGKSYEQYF. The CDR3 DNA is TGCAGCGTTACTACTCCAGGGAAATCCTACGAGCAGTACTTC.

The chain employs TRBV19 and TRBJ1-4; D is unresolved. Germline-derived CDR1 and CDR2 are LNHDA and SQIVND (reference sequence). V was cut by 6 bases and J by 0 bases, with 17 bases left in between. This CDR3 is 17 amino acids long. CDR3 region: CASRTPVQDATNEKLFF. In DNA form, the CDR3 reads TGTGCCAGTAGGACCCCGGTTCAGGATGCAACTAATGAAAAACTGTTTTTT. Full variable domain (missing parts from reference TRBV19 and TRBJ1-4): DGGITQSPKYLFRKEGQNVTLSCEQNLNHDAMYWYRQDPGQGLRLIYYSQIVNDFQKGDIAEGYSVSREKKESFPLTVTSAQKNPTAFYLCASRTPVQDATNEKLFFGSGTQLSVL.

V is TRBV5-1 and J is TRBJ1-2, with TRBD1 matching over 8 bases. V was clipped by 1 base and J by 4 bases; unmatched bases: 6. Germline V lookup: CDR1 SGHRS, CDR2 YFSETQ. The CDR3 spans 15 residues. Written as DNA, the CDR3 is TGCGCCAGCAGCTTGACAGGGGGGAATTTCTATGGCTACACCTTC. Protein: CASSLTGGNFYGYTF.

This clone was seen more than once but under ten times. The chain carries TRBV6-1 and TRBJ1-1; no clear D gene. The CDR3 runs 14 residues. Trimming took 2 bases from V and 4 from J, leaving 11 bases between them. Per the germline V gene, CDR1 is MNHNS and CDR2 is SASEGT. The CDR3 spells CASSEPGDSTEAFF. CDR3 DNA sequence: TGTGCCAGCAGTGAACCCGGGGATTCCACTGAAGCTTTCTTT.

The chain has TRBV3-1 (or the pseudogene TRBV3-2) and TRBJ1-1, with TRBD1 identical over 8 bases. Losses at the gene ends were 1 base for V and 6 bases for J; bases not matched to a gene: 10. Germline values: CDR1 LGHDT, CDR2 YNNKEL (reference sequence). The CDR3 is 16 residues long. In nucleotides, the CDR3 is TGTGCCAGCAGCCAAGTTTTAGGGCAGGGGGCTGCTGAAGCTTTCTTT. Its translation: CASSQVLGQGAAEAFF.

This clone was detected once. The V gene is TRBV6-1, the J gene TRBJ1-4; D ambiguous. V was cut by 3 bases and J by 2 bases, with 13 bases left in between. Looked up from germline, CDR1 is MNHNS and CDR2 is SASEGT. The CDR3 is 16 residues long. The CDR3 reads CASSEGSLVTNEKLFF. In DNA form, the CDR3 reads TGTGCCAGCAGTGAGGGTTCACTCGTCACTAATGAAAAACTGTTTTTT.

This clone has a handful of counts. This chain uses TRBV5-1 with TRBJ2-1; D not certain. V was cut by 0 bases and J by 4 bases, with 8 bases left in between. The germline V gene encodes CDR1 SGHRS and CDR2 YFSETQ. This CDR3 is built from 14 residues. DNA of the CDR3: TGCGCCAGCAGCTTGGATGGCGGTTACAATGAGCAGTTCTTC. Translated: CASSLDGGYNEQFF. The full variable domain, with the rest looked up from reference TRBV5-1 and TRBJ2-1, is KAGVTQTPRYLIKTRGQQVTLSCSPISGHRSVSWYQQTPGQGLQFLFEYFSETQRNKGNFPGRFSGRQFSNSRSEMNVSTLELGDSALYLCASSLDGGYNEQFFGPGTRLTVL.

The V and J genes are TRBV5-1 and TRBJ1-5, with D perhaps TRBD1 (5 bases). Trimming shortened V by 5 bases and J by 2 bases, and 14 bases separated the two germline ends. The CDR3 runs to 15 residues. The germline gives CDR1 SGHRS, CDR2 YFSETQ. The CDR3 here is CASRGTADGNQPQHF. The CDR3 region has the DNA TGCGCCAGCAGAGGGACGGCGGATGGCAATCAGCCCCAGCATTTT.

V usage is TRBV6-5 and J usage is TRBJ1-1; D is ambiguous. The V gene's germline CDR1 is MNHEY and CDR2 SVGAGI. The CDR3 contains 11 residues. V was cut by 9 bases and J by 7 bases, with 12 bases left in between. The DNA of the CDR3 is TGTGCCAGTCACGGAGAGGGTGAAGCTTTCTTT. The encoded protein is CASHGEGEAFF.

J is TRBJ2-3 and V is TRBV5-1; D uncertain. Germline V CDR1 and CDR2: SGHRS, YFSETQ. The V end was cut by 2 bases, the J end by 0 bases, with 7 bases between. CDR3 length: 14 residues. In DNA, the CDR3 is TGCGCCAGCAGCTTAGCCGAAAGCACAGATACGCAGTATTTT. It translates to CASSLAESTDTQYF.

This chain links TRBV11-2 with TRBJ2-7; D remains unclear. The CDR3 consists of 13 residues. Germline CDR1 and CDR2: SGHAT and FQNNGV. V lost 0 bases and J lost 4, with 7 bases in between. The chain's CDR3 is CASSLDGIYEQYF. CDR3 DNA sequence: TGTGCCAGCAGCTTAGATGGGATATACGAGCAGTACTTC. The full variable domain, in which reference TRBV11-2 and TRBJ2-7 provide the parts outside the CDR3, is EAGVAQSPRYKIIEKRQSVAFWCNPISGHATLYWYQQILGQGPKLLIQFQNNGVVDDSQLPKDRFSAERLKGVDSTLKIQPAKLEDSAVYLCASSLDGIYEQYFGPGTRLTVT.

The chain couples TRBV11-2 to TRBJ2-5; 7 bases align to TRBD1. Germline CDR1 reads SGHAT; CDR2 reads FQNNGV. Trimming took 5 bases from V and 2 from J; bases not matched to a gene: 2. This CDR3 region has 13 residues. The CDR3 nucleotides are TGTGCCAGCAGCCCGGGACAGCAAGAGACCCAGTACTTC. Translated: CASSPGQQETQYF.